Below are 9 T cell receptor beta chains sequenced from a single sample in a study of cytomegalovirus exposure and HLA in healthy donors. PCR involved 60 Vbeta and 13 Jbeta primers. Only in-frame clones appear in the TCRdb table, and some are missing; sequencing was by immunoSEQ multiplex PCR. This sample carries 100,000 to 120,000 clones, around 76% of them seen once, and the ten largest clones take over 10%. The sequencing sample was made of PBMCs. All receptors come from a man aged 25-40 years in good health and CMV-seropositive.

Details on this clone: One end of the junction fails to match germline, which may point to a read error. CDR3 loop: CTSSLPPDRRKKTEAFF. The CDR3 nucleotides read TGTACCAGCAGCCTTCCCCCCGACAGGCGTAAGAAGACTGAAGCTTTCTTT. V is TRBV28 and J is TRBJ1-1; D is perhaps TRBD1 (6 bases). Germline-derived CDR1 and CDR2 are MDHEN and SYDVKM. This CDR3 is 17 amino acids long.

The rearrangement uses TRBV6-4 and TRBJ2-6; D is unresolved. The CDR3 has 16 amino acids. V shed 8 bases and J shed 0 bases, with 14 bases lying between them. In germline, CDR1 is MRHNA, CDR2 SNTAGT. CDR3 residues: CASSPSYLSGANVLTF. The DNA of the CDR3 is TGTGCCAGCTCGCCAAGCTATCTCTCTGGGGCCAACGTCCTGACTTTC.

The sample holds a few counts of this clone. This chain links TRBV5-1 with TRBJ2-2; tentative D call: TRBD1 (6 bases). The CDR3 has 17 residues. Per the germline V gene, CDR1 is SGHRS and CDR2 is YFSETQ. V lost 0 bases and J 0 bases, leaving 12 bases between the germline ends. The CDR3 DNA reads as TGCGCCAGCAGCTTGGGGGGGCCAGAAGCGAACACCGGGGAGCTGTTTTTT. This codes for CASSLGGPEANTGELFF.

This CDR3 reads CACGGGVPGTDTQYF. The CDR3 bases are TGTGCCTGCGGCGGGGGAGTCCCGGGCACAGATACGCAGTATTTT. The gene calls are TRBV30 and TRBJ2-3, with TRBD2 matching over 7 bases. This CDR3 contains 15 residues. Germline V gives CDR1 GTSNPN, CDR2 SVGIG (reference sequence). The V and J ends lost 6 bases and 1 base, in that order; junction bases with no gene match: 10.

This chain links TRBV6-5 with TRBJ1-2, with 9 bases fitting TRBD1. This CDR3 has 14 amino acids. With V trimmed by 10 bases and J by 0 bases, 6 bases remained unmatched. Germline V gene lookup returns CDR1 MNHEY and CDR2 SVGAGI. CDR3 residues: CATRTGEANYGYTF. CDR3 nucleotide sequence: TGTGCCACCCGGACAGGGGAGGCTAACTATGGCTACACCTTC.

This clone has just a few counts. The chain uses TRBV11-3 and TRBJ2-4; D is perhaps TRBD1 (7 bases). Germline CDR1 SGHNT, CDR2 YENEEA. The CDR3 consists of 15 residues. Trimming cost V 5 bases and J 7 bases, with 18 bases left between them. The CDR3 is CASSPAKGAGNIQYF. Here the CDR3 DNA reads TGTGCCAGCAGCCCAGCCAAGGGGGCGGGGAACATTCAGTACTTC.

CDR3 bases: TGTGCCAGCAGCTCCCCTGGGGCAGCCACCGGGGAGCTGTTTTTT. This gives the protein CASSSPGAATGELFF. The J gene is TRBJ2-2, the V gene TRBV5-4; D might be TRBD1 (5 bases). Germline V gene data show CDR1 as SGHNT and CDR2 as YYREEE (reference sequence). CDR3 size: 15 residues. V dropped 3 bases and J dropped 4 bases, with 13 bases sitting between them.

The rearrangement joins TRBV5-1 to TRBJ2-1; 7 bases map to TRBD2. V gave up 3 bases and J gave up 3 bases; unmatched junction bases: 9. Germline CDR1 and CDR2: SGHRS and YFSETQ. The CDR3 covers 16 residues. In nucleotides, the CDR3 is TGCGCCAGCAGCTGGGTGGGGGGGTCAGTCTACAATGAGCAGTTCTTC. Encoded protein: CASSWVGGSVYNEQFF.

This clone was counted a single time. The chain is built from TRBV28 and TRBJ1-2; D gene ambiguous. V was cut by 2 bases and J by 4 bases, with 11 bases left in between. Germline V gives CDR1 MDHEN, CDR2 SYDVKM. The CDR3 covers 14 residues. In nucleotides, the CDR3 is TGTGCCAGCAGTTTAGGCGGGTCTGGCTATGGCTACACCTTC. It encodes CASSLGGSGYGYTF.